The 27 T cell receptor beta chains below all came from one sample that was sequenced in a study of T cell repertoires in cytomegalovirus infection. No antigen has been assigned to these receptors. One entry per CDR3 protein, called by TCRdb with MiXCR from the reads. The sample includes 650,000 to 900,000 distinct CDR3 sequences, around a third seen only once; the top ten take 12%. The sequencing used cultured CD8+ T cells from PBMCs, collected from culture after CMV antigen stimulation. These TCRs come from a human donor in good health (CMV status not recorded). Some clones in this sample may be carry-over from other donors' samples.

This clonotype was counted only a few times. For the CDR3, the DNA is TGTGCCAGCAGTGATCAGTACCGCCAAGAGACCCAGTACTTC. Protein: CASSDQYRQETQYF. The chain uses TRBV2 and TRBJ2-5; no firm D call. The V gene lost 3 bases and the J gene lost 1 base, with 9 bases spanning the gap. This CDR3 spans 14 amino acids. CDR1 and CDR2 from the germline V gene are SNHLY and FYNNEI.

This chain joins TRBV19 and TRBJ2-7, with 8 bases fitting TRBD1. The CDR3 covers 13 residues. The trim removed 3 bases at V and 5 bases at J, leaving 3 bases unmatched. Germline CDR1 reads LNHDA; CDR2 reads SQIVND (reference sequence). CDR3 DNA sequence: TGTGCCAGTAGTATCCCAGGGGGCAACGAGCAGTACTTC. This codes for CASSIPGGNEQYF.

In this sample, this clonotype turned up many times. A much larger clone differs from this one at a single base, so this may be a read error. The rearrangement joins TRBV19 to TRBJ1-1; maybe TRBD1 (6 bases). The CDR3 consists of 14 residues. Germline V CDR1 and CDR2: LNHDA, SQIVND (reference sequence). Trimming stripped 3 bases from V and 0 bases from J, with 8 bases between. The CDR3 loop reads CASSMQGMNTEAFF. DNA of the CDR3: TGTGCCAGTAGTATGCAGGGGATGAACACTGAAGCTTTCTTT.

The table lists this clonotype with a count of one. The V gene is TRBV6-2 or TRBV6-3, the J gene TRBJ1-2, with D possibly matching TRBD1 (6 bases). CDR1 and CDR2 (germline): MNHEY, SVGEGT. This CDR3 comprises 13 residues. V lost 2 bases, J lost 5 bases, and 9 bases lay in between. The CDR3 loop is CASSYNRDYGYTF. CDR3 bases: TGTGCCAGCAGTTACAACAGGGATTATGGCTACACCTTC.

This clonotype was seen repeatedly, ten times or more. The chain couples TRBV11-2 to TRBJ2-1; 9 bases line up with TRBD1. V was pared by 0 bases and J by 8 bases, with 8 bases of the junction left unmatched. The CDR3 contains 16 residues. CDR1 and CDR2 (germline): SGHAT, FQNNGV. The CDR3 protein is CASSLEDRGVFHEQFF. CDR3 in DNA: TGTGCCAGCAGCTTAGAGGACAGGGGTGTTTTCCATGAGCAGTTCTTC.

V is TRBV7-4 and J is TRBJ2-7; a possible D gene is TRBD1 (5 bases). The ends were cut back, 8 bases at V and 9 bases at J, with 26 bases in the middle. This CDR3 region has 15 residues. Germline CDR1 is SGHVT and CDR2 is SQSDAQ. This CDR3 is CASVNASPTVLGQYV. The CDR3 DNA reads TGTGCCAGCGTTAATGCCTCCCCGACAGTCCTAGGGCAGTACGTC.

This rearrangement joins TRBV29-1 to TRBJ2-2, with a possible D match to TRBD1 (5 bases). The V and J ends lost 3 bases and 3 bases respectively, with 11 bases between them. CDR1 is SQVTM and CDR2 is ANQGSEA in the germline V gene. The CDR3 runs 14 residues. CDR3 amino acids: CSVDPSGYTGELFF. The CDR3 DNA sequence: TGCAGCGTTGACCCTTCAGGGTACACCGGGGAGCTGTTTTTT.

This clonotype was seen ten or more times. The chain combines TRBV7-6 with TRBJ2-7, with D uncertain. This CDR3 comprises 15 residues. From germline, CDR1 is SGHVS and CDR2 FNYEAQ. Between the trimmed V and J ends, which lost 2 bases and 0 bases, there was a span of 11 bases. CDR3 nucleotide sequence: TGTGCCAGCAGCTTATCCCAGGCCTTCTCCTACGAGCAGTACTTC. Translated, it gives CASSLSQAFSYEQYF.

This clonotype was observed a handful of times. CDR3 amino acids: CASSLSGVRQPQHF. DNA for the CDR3: TGTGCCAGCAGTTTATCCGGGGTAAGGCAGCCCCAGCATTTT. The chain combines TRBV27 with TRBJ1-5; D uncertain. CDR3 size: 14 residues. In germline, CDR1 is MNHEY, CDR2 SMNVEV (reference sequence). Deletions cut 0 bases from V and 7 bases from J, with 10 bases between.

The chain couples TRBV6-5 to TRBJ2-1, with a weak D call TRBD2 (6 bases). Trimming left V 7 bases short and J 10 bases short, with 14 bases between. The CDR3 extends over 12 amino acids. Germline CDR1 MNHEY, CDR2 SVGAGI. The CDR3 loop reads CASNPGGKEQFF. In DNA, the CDR3 is TGTGCCAGCAACCCCGGAGGGAAGGAGCAGTTCTTC.

The rearrangement uses TRBV5-8 and TRBJ2-3, with 7 bases matching TRBD1. The germline CDR1 and CDR2 sequences are SGHTS and YDEGEE. The J segment lost 1 base and the V segment lost 7 bases, leaving 6 bases of the junction unmatched. The CDR3 spans 14 residues. CDR3 bases: TGTGCCAGCGCTCCCACAGGGGGCACAGATACGCAGTATTTT. As protein: CASAPTGGTDTQYF.

This clonotype was seen ten or more times. A junction boundary mismatches the germline segment, possibly from a read error. The CDR3 region has the DNA TGTGCCAGCAGCTTATATGGCTACACCTTC. Encoded protein: CASSLYGYTF. The genes are TRBV27 and TRBJ1-2; no clear D. This CDR3 region has 10 residues. Germline CDR1 is MNHEY and CDR2 is SMNVEV (reference sequence).

This chain uses TRBV7-2 with TRBJ2-7; 7 bases match TRBD2. The V gene end was trimmed by 1 base and the J gene end by 4 bases; junction bases not matched to a gene: 4. The CDR3 runs 14 residues. Germline V lookup: CDR1 SGHTA, CDR2 FQGNSA. CDR3 sequence: CASSLVSGGYEQYV. The CDR3 DNA is TGTGCCAGCAGCTTAGTGTCGGGGGGATACGAGCAGTACGTC.

This clonotype was detected ten times or more. V gene TRBV18 combines with J gene TRBJ1-6; the D is unclear. Germline-derived CDR1 and CDR2 are KGHSH and LQKENI. V lost 2 bases, J lost 3 bases, and 5 bases lay in between. The CDR3 covers 14 residues. The CDR3 DNA sequence: TGTGCCAGCTCACCAGCAGACTATAATTCACCCCTCCACTTT. This translates into CASSPADYNSPLHF.

The CDR3 DNA is TGTGCCAGCAGTTTAGACGCAACACCAGATACGCAGTATTTT. Its translation is CASSLDATPDTQYF. The chain employs TRBV28 and TRBJ2-3; no clear D gene. CDR1 is MDHEN, CDR2 SYDVKM, per germline. V was trimmed by 2 bases and J by 4 bases, leaving 10 bases between them. The CDR3 runs 14 residues.

V is TRBV20-1 and J is TRBJ2-1; 11 bases map to TRBD2. Germline CDR1 and CDR2: DFQATT and SNEGSKA (reference sequence). Germline trimming cut 1 base from V and 10 bases from J; bases unmatched to any gene: 9. The CDR3 is made up of 15 amino acids. The CDR3 nucleotides read TGCAGTGCTAGAGTGCCGACTAGCGGGGACCCCGAGCAGTTCTTC. This codes for CSARVPTSGDPEQFF.

The chain is built from TRBV7-9 and TRBJ2-5; D unresolved. Deletions cut 3 bases from V and 0 bases from J, with 5 bases between. In germline, CDR1 is SEHNR, CDR2 FQNEAQ (reference sequence). The CDR3 spans 13 residues. The DNA for the CDR3 is TGTGCCAGCAGCTTCGATAACCAAGAGACCCAGTACTTC. Translated: CASSFDNQETQYF.

This clonotype was found a few times. The V call is TRBV2, the J call TRBJ2-1; 7 bases map to TRBD1. This CDR3 has 15 amino acids. Looked up from germline, CDR1 is SNHLY and CDR2 is FYNNEI. The V segment lost 8 bases and the J segment 3 bases; nucleotides outside the gene matches: 10. CDR3 bases: TGTGCCAGCGAGGAAATGACAGGGCTCTACAATGAGCAGTTCTTC. Translated, it gives CASEEMTGLYNEQFF.

The gene calls are TRBV6-6 and TRBJ2-3, with D tentatively TRBD2 (6 bases). The germline CDR1 and CDR2 sequences are MNHNY and SVGAGI (reference sequence). With 2 bases removed from V and 2 bases from J, the gap between germline ends came to 11 bases. The CDR3 has 15 residues. This CDR3 is CASSYNSGPTDTQYF. In DNA, the CDR3 is TGTGCCAGCAGTTACAATAGCGGCCCCACAGATACGCAGTATTTT.

This clonotype has a handful of counts. The V call is TRBV29-1, the J call TRBJ2-1, with 7 bases lining up with TRBD1. CDR1 and CDR2 from the germline V gene are SQVTM and ANQGSEA. The CDR3 loop spans 15 amino acids. Trimming took 3 bases from V and 6 from J; bases not matched to a gene: 11. DNA of the CDR3: TGCAGCGTTGATATACCGACAGGGTGGGCCAATGAGCAGTTCTTC. It encodes CSVDIPTGWANEQFF.

V usage is TRBV29-1 and J usage is TRBJ2-1; 8 positions match TRBD2. Trimming cost V 2 bases and J 4 bases; bases outside gene matches: 16. CDR1 is SQVTM, CDR2 ANQGSEA, per germline. CDR3 length: 18 residues. The CDR3 DNA is TGCAGCGTTGAACCCTACCCCGACGGGGGGGCGAGTTACAATGAGCAGTTCTTC. It is translated as CSVEPYPDGGASYNEQFF.

This clonotype was seen more than once but under ten times. The chain combines TRBV5-6 with TRBJ2-6, with D possibly TRBD2 on 6 matching bases. Trimming cost V 3 bases and J 4 bases, with 11 bases left between them. The CDR3 has 15 residues. Germline V gene sequence: CDR1 SGHDT, CDR2 YYEEEE. The CDR3 spells CASSSREYGANVLTF. The CDR3 region has the DNA TGTGCCAGCAGCTCTCGGGAGTACGGGGCCAACGTCCTGACTTTC.

This clonotype was detected ten times or more. This chain links TRBV7-2 with TRBJ2-4; 11 nucleotides align to TRBD2. The CDR3 runs 16 residues. The V gene end was trimmed by 2 bases and the J gene end by 0 bases; junction bases not matched to a gene: 0. Germline CDR1 SGHTA, CDR2 FQGNSA. CDR3 bases: TGTGCCAGCAGCTTACTAGCGGGGGGAGCCAAAAACATTCAGTACTTC. Residues: CASSLLAGGAKNIQYF. Drawing the rest from reference TRBV7-2 and TRBJ2-4, the complete variable domain is GAGVSQSPSNKVTEKGKDVELRCDPISGHTALYWYRQSLGQGLEFLIYFQGNSAPDKSGLPSDRFSAERTGGSVSTLTIQRTQQEDSAVYLCASSLLAGGAKNIQYFGAGTRLSVL.

The table lists this clonotype with a few counts. V is TRBV4-3 and J is TRBJ1-1; D possibly corresponds to TRBD1 (6 bases). The germline V gene encodes CDR1 LGHNA and CDR2 YSLEER. The CDR3 totals 16 residues. The V end lost 1 base, the J end lost 3 bases, and 15 bases lay between the germline ends. For the CDR3, the DNA is TGCGCCAGCAGCCAAGGGGTGCGGGGGGCGGACACTGAAGCTTTCTTT. Its translation is CASSQGVRGADTEAFF.

The chain employs TRBV6-1 and TRBJ2-7; D ambiguous. Germline V gene lookup returns CDR1 MNHNS and CDR2 SASEGT. The CDR3 extends over 16 amino acids. Trimming stripped 1 base from V and 3 bases from J, with 16 bases between. The CDR3 region has the DNA TGTGCCAGCAGTGAAGGTGCCCAGCCAGGCGGCTACGAGCAGTACGTC. Its translation is CASSEGAQPGGYEQYV.

This chain connects TRBV19 to TRBJ1-1; 9 bases are shared with TRBD1. Germline V CDR1 and CDR2: LNHDA, SQIVND (reference sequence). With 0 bases clipped from V and 3 bases from J, the junction kept 14 bases outside the gene matches. This CDR3 has 19 amino acids. The CDR3 region is CASSIDPTGGRWYDTEAFF. The CDR3 coding sequence is TGTGCCAGTAGTATAGATCCAACAGGGGGCCGATGGTATGACACTGAAGCTTTCTTT.

This clonotype appeared a few times. The chain recombines TRBV6-1 with TRBJ1-1, with 8 bases identical to TRBD1. Trimming took 4 bases from V and 6 from J; bases not matched to a gene: 4. The CDR3 spans 13 residues. Germline values: CDR1 MNHNS, CDR2 SASEGT. DNA for the CDR3: TGTGCCAGCAGTGGACAGGGGAGCGCTGAAGCTTTCTTT. This sequence encodes CASSGQGSAEAFF.